Listed below are T cell receptor beta chains from one sample, sequenced in a study of siplizumab effects on memory and regulatory T cells. The assay was immunoSEQ multiplex PCR, and TCRdb's table has in-frame clones only and misses some. The table has roughly 68,000 clones, 90% to 97% seen once. Sequencing was performed on naive CD8+ T cells sorted from blood. These receptors were taken from a human donor in good health. Both conserved end residues are part of each CDR3. A D gene is named only where the DNA matches it firmly. A row's size may be missing; if present it is once, few, many or a size class.

v_call	j_call	d_call	clone_size	cdr3_aa	cdr3_nt
TRBV7-9	TRBJ1-2	.	once	CASSSGTSSYTF	TGTGCCAGCAGCTCCGGGACCTCTAGCTACACCTTC
TRBV2	TRBJ1-4	TRBD1	.	CASRGGGRDEKLFF	TGTGCCAGCAGGGGAGGGGGCCGGGATGAAAAACTGTTTTTT
TRBV7-8	TRBJ2-5	.	.	CASSTIQAGQETQYF	TGTGCCAGCAGCACCATACAGGCTGGCCAAGAGACCCAGTACTTC
TRBV10-2	TRBJ1-1	.	.	CASSESGYSTEAFF	TGCGCCAGCAGTGAGTCCGGGTACAGCACTGAAGCTTTCTTT
TRBV28	TRBJ1-5	.	.	CASSNYDRTDQPQHF	TGTGCCAGCAGCAATTATGACAGGACCGATCAGCCCCAGCATTTT
TRBV13	TRBJ1-3	TRBD1	.	CASSLGLRTGTFSGNTIYF	TGTGCCAGCAGCTTAGGCCTCAGGACAGGCACTTTCTCTGGAAACACCATATATTTT
TRBV9	TRBJ2-5	TRBD1	.	CASSVRQGYMAETQYF	TGTGCCAGCAGCGTGAGACAGGGGTATATGGCAGAGACCCAGTACTTC
TRBV6-7	TRBJ1-4	.	.	CASSDAYGLLVDNEKLFF	TGTGCCAGCAGTGATGCGTACGGTCTCCTAGTCGACAATGAAAAACTGTTTTTT
TRBV6-1	TRBJ1-1	.	.	CASSWGRMNTEAFF	TGTGCCAGCAGTTGGGGGAGGATGAACACTGAAGCTTTCTTT
TRBV14	TRBJ2-7	.	.	CASSLANEQYF	TGTGCCAGCAGCTTAGCAAACGAGCAGTACTTC
TRBV30	TRBJ1-6	.	.	CAWSPPLHF	TGTGCCTGGAGCCCACCCCTCCACTTT
TRBV29-1	TRBJ2-3	.	once	CSAPRNRTDTQYF	TGCAGCGCTCCTAGGAACCGCACAGATACGCAGTATTTT
TRBV5-6	TRBJ2-7	.	.	CASSLGNTYEQYF	TGTGCCAGCAGCTTGGGCAATACCTACGAGCAGTACTTC
TRBV27	TRBJ2-7	.	.	CASSLSSARSYEQYF	TGTGCCAGCAGTTTATCCTCGGCTAGGAGCTACGAGCAGTACTTC
TRBV7-3	TRBJ1-2	.	.	CASSLLAGRGYGYTF	TGTGCCAGCAGCTTACTGGCAGGGAGGGGCTATGGCTACACCTTC
TRBV7-3	TRBJ2-1	TRBD2	.	CASSPLAGGIFHEQFF	TGTGCCAGCAGCCCCCTCGCGGGGGGGATCTTTCATGAGCAGTTCTTC
TRBV5-4	TRBJ2-5	TRBD2	.	CASSYGLGELETQYF	TGTGCCAGCAGCTACGGACTAGGGGAGCTGGAGACCCAGTACTTC
TRBV5-1	TRBJ2-7	.	.	CASSLPGSDEQYF	TGCGCCAGCAGCTTGCCAGGTAGCGACGAGCAGTACTTC
TRBV6-5	TRBJ2-1	TRBD2	.	CASSLGGGAEQFF	TGTGCCAGCAGTTTGGGCGGGGGGGCTGAGCAGTTCTTC